A single sample gave rise to the 10 T cell receptor beta chains below, sequenced in a study of blood T cell repertoires in COVID-19. The table came from immunoSEQ multiplex PCR; TCRdb's copy has only in-frame clones and leaves some out. Of approximately 480,000 clones listed, approximately 90% are singletons. Sequencing input: PBMCs or T cells enriched from blood (not recorded which). These receptors all stem from a woman in her late teens or twenties who had recovered from COVID-19.

The chain couples TRBV6-5 to TRBJ2-7; 8 bases fit TRBD1. The germline gives CDR1 MNHEY, CDR2 SVGAGI. The CDR3 runs to 14 residues. Losses at the gene ends were 5 bases for V and 2 bases for J; bases not matched to a gene: 5. CDR3 region: CASSRGQVPYEQYF. The CDR3 nucleotides read TGTGCCAGCAGTCGGGGACAGGTGCCCTACGAGCAGTACTTC.

V usage is TRBV7-9 and J usage is TRBJ2-7, with 10 bases aligning to TRBD1. This CDR3 is 15 amino acids long. J gave up 4 bases and V 5 bases, and 8 bases lay outside the gene matches. Germline CDR1 and CDR2: SEHNR and FQNEAQ (reference sequence). CDR3 DNA sequence: TGTGCCAGCAGCCCTGTCCGGGACAGGGGTTACGAGCAGTACTTC. Residues: CASSPVRDRGYEQYF.

The genes are TRBV28 and TRBJ2-1; perhaps TRBD1 as D (6 bases). V lost 5 bases to trimming and J lost 5 bases, with 16 bases between them. CDR3 size: 15 residues. Looked up from germline, CDR1 is MDHEN and CDR2 is SYDVKM. CDR3 DNA: TGTGCCAGCAGTCCCTACAGGGAACTACACAATGAGCAGTTCTTC. Encoded protein: CASSPYRELHNEQFF.

A few counts support this clone. J is TRBJ1-6 and V is TRBV30, with D possibly TRBD1 on 6 matching bases. Between the trimmed V and J ends, which lost 4 bases and 6 bases, there was a span of 10 bases. The CDR3 has 13 amino acids. The V gene's germline CDR1 is GTSNPN and CDR2 SVGIG (reference sequence). The DNA for the CDR3 is TGTGCCTGGACCCCGGACAGTAATTCACCCCTCCACTTT. The encoded protein is CAWTPDSNSPLHF.

The chain uses TRBV28 and TRBJ1-1, with 9 positions matching TRBD1. Germline assignment: CDR1 MDHEN and CDR2 SYDVKM. Trimming removed 7 bases from V and 5 bases from J; junction bases left unmatched: 8. This CDR3 contains 14 residues. CDR3 sequence (DNA): TGTGCCAGCATCCTGGACAGGGGATATACTGAAGCTTTCTTT. This encodes CASILDRGYTEAFF.

The chain recombines TRBV5-1 with TRBJ1-1, with 11 bases that match TRBD1. The V segment lost 4 bases and the J segment 9 bases; nucleotides outside the gene matches: 11. Germline values: CDR1 SGHRS, CDR2 YFSETQ. The CDR3 spans 15 residues. This chain's CDR3 is CASSTGQGALVQAFF. For the CDR3, the DNA is TGCGCCAGCAGCACCGGACAGGGGGCGCTTGTCCAAGCTTTCTTT.

The chain carries TRBV12-5 and TRBJ1-2; D uncertain. Germline CDR1 and CDR2: LGHNT and FRNRAP. With 2 bases removed from V and 1 base from J, the gap between germline ends came to 11 bases. The CDR3 is made up of 15 amino acids. For the CDR3, the DNA is TGTGCTAGTGGTTTGAGATTCGGAGGTAACTATGGCTACACCTTC. It specifies CASGLRFGGNYGYTF. Looking up the rest from reference TRBV12-5 and TRBJ1-2 gives the full variable domain: DARVTQTPRHKVTEMGQEVTMRCQPILGHNTVFWYRQTMMQGLELLAYFRNRAPLDDSGMPKDRFSAEMPDATLATLKIQPSEPRDSAVYFCASGLRFGGNYGYTFGSGTRLTVV.

The chain combines TRBV30 with TRBJ2-3; 9 nucleotides align to TRBD2. The CDR3 spans 14 residues. Germline CDR1 GTSNPN, CDR2 SVGIG (reference sequence). With V trimmed by 3 bases and J by 3 bases, 4 bases remained unmatched. This CDR3 reads CAWSRGGETDTQYF. DNA of the CDR3: TGTGCCTGGAGCCGCGGGGGGGAGACAGATACGCAGTATTTT.

This sequence joins TRBV6-4 and TRBJ2-5; 8 bases match TRBD1. Germline V gives CDR1 MRHNA, CDR2 SNTAGT. V dropped 10 bases and J dropped 3; count of bases not matched to a gene: 7. CDR3 length equals 13 residues. The CDR3 DNA reads as TGTGCCATCTATAAGGACAGGGAAGAGACCCAGTACTTC. This codes for CAIYKDREETQYF.

The V and J genes are TRBV24-1 and TRBJ2-1; D not resolved. With 1 base removed from V and 0 bases from J, the gap between germline ends came to 9 bases. Germline loops: CDR1 KGHDR, CDR2 SFDVKD. The CDR3 has 16 residues. This chain's CDR3 is CATSDFDSSSYNEQFF. CDR3 nucleotide sequence: TGTGCCACCAGTGATTTTGACTCGAGCTCCTACAATGAGCAGTTCTTC.